The clone carrying this TCR beta chain was detected once. Its antigen is currently unknown. After removal of 5 bases from V and 5 bases from J, the junction contained 14 bases not matched to a gene. Germline V gene data show CDR1 as LNHDA and CDR2 as SQIVND (reference sequence). The CDR3 spans 16 residues. This sample was taken from a study of OX40 agonist ivuxolimab in advanced cancers. Study-wide background: Partial responses were seen in three patients, one with hepatocellular carcinoma and two with cutaneous melanoma.

The study's findings and limits: Not determined was the antigen specificity of the expanded peripheral T cells.

Sequenced by immunoSEQ multiplex PCR; TCRdb stores in-frame clones only, minus some. The sample shows about 100,000 clones, about 91% of them seen only once. The receptor comes from an adult with an advanced solid tumor such as melanoma, head and neck, liver or kidney cancer. The material was CD4+ or CD8+ T cells sorted from blood, obtained in a trial of the OX40 agonist ivuxolimab. This chain links TRBV19 with TRBJ2-7; 8 bases line up with TRBD2. The CDR3 region is CASSSRMAGGRDEQYF. In nucleotides, the CDR3 is TGTGCCAGTAGTTCCCGGATGGCGGGAGGTCGCGACGAGCAGTACTTC.